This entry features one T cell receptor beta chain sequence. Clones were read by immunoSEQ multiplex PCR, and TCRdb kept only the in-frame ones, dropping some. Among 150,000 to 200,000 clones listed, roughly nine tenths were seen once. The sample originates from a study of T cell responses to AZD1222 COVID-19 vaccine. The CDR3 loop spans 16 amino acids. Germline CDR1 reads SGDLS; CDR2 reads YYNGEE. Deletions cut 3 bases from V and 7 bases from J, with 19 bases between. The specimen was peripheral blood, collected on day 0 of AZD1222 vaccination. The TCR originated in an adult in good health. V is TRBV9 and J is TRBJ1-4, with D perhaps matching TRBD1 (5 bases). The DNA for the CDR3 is TGTGCCAGCAGCGGCCGGACCCAGACAGCCGGTGAAAAACTGTTTTTT. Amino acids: CASSGRTQTAGEKLFF. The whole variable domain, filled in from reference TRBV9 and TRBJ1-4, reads DSGVTQTPKHLITATGQRVTLRCSPRSGDLSVYWYQQSLDQGLQFLIQYYNGEERAKGNILERFSAQQFPDLHSELNLSSLELGDSALYFCASSGRTQTAGEKLFFGSGTQLSVL.